This TCR beta chain was recorded in a study of shared clonotypes between healthy human individuals (dated by TCRdb to 2019 to 2021). Background for the entire study: A couple of women and three men aged 18 to 49 years were included in the cohort. Per donor, leukapheresis produced somewhere between about 0.94 and 9.5 billion PBMCs. Libraries were prepared and TCR repertoires were sequenced by different laboratories using diverse techniques, in order to increase sequencing depth and limit assay-specific biases. Per donor, three plates each were used for CD4 naive and CD4 memory, two for CD8 naive, and one for CD8 memory. To estimate repertoire size and how much clonotypes are shared between individuals, the study performed deep sequencing of blood TCR repertoires from a few healthy adults.

Beyond this particular receptor, the publication reports: Compared with non-shared clonotypes, the clonotypes found in all four sorted-subset donors had higher generation probabilities. Because the study included a small number of donors, the genetic and exposure-history diversity represented was limited. When a handful of donors were compared, the shared fraction of clonotypes was roughly 4.8% for naive CD4, 3.5% to 4% for naive CD8, more than 2% for memory CD4, and 0.4% for memory CD8. Pairwise subsampling indicated that sequencing depth was expected to affect the degree of clonotype sharing among donors. Incomplete sequencing was indicated by rarefaction of sorted-subset datasets, despite the large sequencing depth. Only blood was sampled, and tissue TCR repertoires likely differ from those in blood. Naive subsets generally had larger estimated clonotype richness than memory subsets.

Using the deep immunoSEQ assay, TCR CDR3 regions were amplified from genomic DNA by multiplex PCR. Extracted genomic DNA from each cell subset was distributed evenly across all wells of several immunoSEQ 96-well plates, and each plate was treated as a replicate. For sorted subsets, approximately 190 ng of genomic DNA, equivalent to tens of thousands of T cell genomes, went into each replicate PCR. Purified libraries were measured with a Qubit 3.0 fluorometer, size-checked on a Bioanalyzer 2100, and measured again with the KAPA Library Quantification kit. Every immunoSEQ 96-well plate was sequenced on a separate single-read 150-cycle Illumina NextSeq 550 flow cell. The authors' analysis ran thus. Because the immunoSEQ output held only junctional sequences and lacked quality scores, the filtering could not match the filtering applied to full-length reads. To assign V/J genes and CDR3, sequences were annotated using PyIR, a Python wrapper for IgBLAST v1.9, with IMGT germline references. Any read was removed if the V/J assignment was weak (E-value above 1e-6), the CDR3 was missing, or the read contained stop codons, out-of-frame junctions, or ambiguous translated residues. V3J clonotypes were defined as sequences sharing the same inferred V gene, J gene, and CDR3 amino acid sequence. To compute the percentage overlap between repertoires, the number of shared unique clonotypes was divided by the size of the smaller repertoire. Three approaches were used to assess repertoire richness: RTK rarefaction, the Chao1 estimator, and Recon v2.1 estimates of unobserved clonotypes. For all TCRbeta clonotypes obtained by the gDNA method from four donors, generation probabilities were computed with OLGA. TCRdb obtained this table from immuneACCESS and retained in-frame rearrangements with V and J assigned. These tables miss some clones; where compared with another copy, unresolved V genes account for less than half of the shortfall, and the remainder is unexplained. That table furnishes V, J and clone size, whereas the DNA furnished D and trimming. Across this sample there are some 1,100,000 clones, with about 80% seen only once. The ten largest clones take up roughly 0.56% of the sample.

Healthy HIV-negative adults with no recently reported acute infections or vaccinations were included as donors. Every donor was a Caucasian adult residing in Nashville, Tennessee, USA. CD4+ T cells were enriched by magnetic negative selection; naive cells were then positively selected on CD45RA, and the negative fraction formed the memory subset. Blood was collected by leukapheresis, and PBMCs were isolated by Ficoll-Histopaque density gradient centrifugation and then cryopreserved in liquid nitrogen vapor phase. Purity and quantity of every magnetically sorted T cell population were checked by analytical flow cytometry. From each sorted fraction, genomic DNA was isolated and quantified by UV absorbance on a Nanodrop 2000c. To note about this clone: Its antigen is currently not known. No much larger clonotype is one base removed from it; base qualities were not supplied.

Including cysteine and phenylalanine, the CDR3 has 13 amino acids. Kept here is only the CDR3 DNA, which spans 39 bases and is read in frame from base 1. The germline V gene provides CDR1 SNHLY and CDR2 FYNNEI. V sheds 8 bases and J sheds 1 base, leaving 10 bases between their ends. The source of this sequence is a man in his late teens or twenties in good health. Some clones in this sample may be carry-over from other donors' samples. Sequenced input: memory CD4+ T cells from PBMCs. The sample's cell subset or site label, in plain terms: CD45RA-negative fraction. The chain links TRBV2 with TRBJ2-3; matching of 5 bases hints at TRBD2 as the D gene. CDR3 region: CASRAARTDTQYF. Read as DNA, the sequence is TGTGCCAGCCGAGCGGCTCGCACAGATACGCAGTATTTT.